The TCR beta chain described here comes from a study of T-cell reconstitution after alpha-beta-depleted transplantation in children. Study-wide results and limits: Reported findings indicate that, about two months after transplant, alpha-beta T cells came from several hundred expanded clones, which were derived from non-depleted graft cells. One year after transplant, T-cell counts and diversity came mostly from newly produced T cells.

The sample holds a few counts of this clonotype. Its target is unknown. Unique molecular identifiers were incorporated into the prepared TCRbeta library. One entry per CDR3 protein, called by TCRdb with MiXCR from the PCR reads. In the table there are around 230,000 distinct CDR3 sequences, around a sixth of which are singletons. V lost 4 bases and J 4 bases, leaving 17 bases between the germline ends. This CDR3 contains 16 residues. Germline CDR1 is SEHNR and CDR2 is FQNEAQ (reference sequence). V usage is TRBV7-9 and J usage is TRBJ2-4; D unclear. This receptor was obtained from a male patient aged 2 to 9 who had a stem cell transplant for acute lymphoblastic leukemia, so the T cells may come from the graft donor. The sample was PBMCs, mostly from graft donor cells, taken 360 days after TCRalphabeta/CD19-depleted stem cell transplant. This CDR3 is CASSSDIEQEKNIQYF. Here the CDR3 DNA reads TGTGCCAGCAGCTCCGATATCGAGCAGGAGAAAAACATTCAGTACTTC. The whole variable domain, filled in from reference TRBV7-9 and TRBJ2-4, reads DTGVSQNPRHKITKRGQNVTFRCDPISEHNRLYWYRQTLGQGPEFLTYFQNEAQLEKSRLLSDRFSAERPKGSFSTLEIQRTEQGDSAMYLCASSSDIEQEKNIQYFGAGTRLSVL.